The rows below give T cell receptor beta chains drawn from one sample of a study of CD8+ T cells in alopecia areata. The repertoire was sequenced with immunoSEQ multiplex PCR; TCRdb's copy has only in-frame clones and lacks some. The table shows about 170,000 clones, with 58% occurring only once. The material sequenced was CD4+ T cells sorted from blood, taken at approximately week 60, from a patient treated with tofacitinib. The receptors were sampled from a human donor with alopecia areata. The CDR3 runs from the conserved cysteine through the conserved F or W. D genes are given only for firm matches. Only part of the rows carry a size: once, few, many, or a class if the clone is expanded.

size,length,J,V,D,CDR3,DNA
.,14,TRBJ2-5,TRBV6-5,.,CASSYSGVGETQYF,TGTGCCAGCAGTTACTCGGGGGTCGGTGAGACCCAGTACTTC
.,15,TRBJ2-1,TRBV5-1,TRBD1,CASSLDRGHDNEQFF,TGCGCCAGCAGCTTGGACAGGGGCCACGACAATGAGCAGTTCTTC
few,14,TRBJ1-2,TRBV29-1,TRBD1,CSVDEDRVADGYTF,TGCAGCGTTGACGAAGACAGGGTTGCAGATGGCTACACCTTC
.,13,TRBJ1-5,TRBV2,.,CASSKTGNQPQHF,TGTGCCAGCAGTAAGACAGGCAATCAGCCCCAGCATTTT
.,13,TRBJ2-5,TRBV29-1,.,CSVVGRGGETQYF,TGCAGCGTTGTTGGACGGGGCGGAGAGACCCAGTACTTC
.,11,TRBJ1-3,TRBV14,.,CASSLGNTIYF,TGTGCCAGCAGCCTCGGAAACACCATATATTTT
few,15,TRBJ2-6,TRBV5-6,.,CASSIPGSGANVLTF,TGTGCCAGCAGCATACCAGGGTCTGGGGCCAACGTCCTGACTTTC
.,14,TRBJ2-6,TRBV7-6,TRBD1,CASSGTVGANVLTF,TGTGCCAGCAGCGGGACAGTTGGGGCCAACGTCCTGACTTTC
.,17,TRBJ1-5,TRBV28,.,CASSTHGGWNSNQPQHF,TGTGCCAGCAGCACCCATGGAGGTTGGAATAGCAATCAGCCCCAGCATTTT
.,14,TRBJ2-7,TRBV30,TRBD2,CAWSGAGGGSKQYF,TGTGCCTGGAGTGGGGCAGGCGGGGGTAGCAAGCAGTACTTC
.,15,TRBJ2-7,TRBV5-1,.,CASSSTGGGNYEQYF,TGCGCCAGCAGCTCCACAGGTGGGGGGAACTACGAGCAGTACTTC
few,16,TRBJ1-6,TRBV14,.,CASSQVVGTSNSPLHF,TGTGCCAGCAGCCAAGTGGTTGGGACATCTAATTCACCCCTCCACTTT
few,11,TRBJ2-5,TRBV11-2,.,CASSLEGLVYF,TGTGCCAGCAGCTTAGAAGGACTTGTTTACTTC
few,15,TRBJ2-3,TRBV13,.,CASKLGFGGSDTQYF,TGTGCCAGTAAGCTTGGATTCGGAGGATCAGATACGCAGTATTTT
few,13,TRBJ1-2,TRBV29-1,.,CSVRPPGGYGYTF,TGCAGCGTTAGGCCTCCGGGGGGCTATGGCTACACCTTC
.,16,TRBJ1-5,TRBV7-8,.,CASSNDRKISNQPQHF,TGTGCCAGCAGCAACGACAGGAAGATTAGCAATCAGCCCCAGCATTTT
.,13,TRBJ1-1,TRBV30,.,CAWSEGINTEAFF,TGTGCCTGGAGTGAGGGGATTAACACTGAAGCTTTCTTT
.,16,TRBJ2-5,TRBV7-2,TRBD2,CASSLVTSGGRETQYF,TGTGCCAGCAGCTTAGTTACTAGCGGGGGACGAGAGACCCAGTACTTC
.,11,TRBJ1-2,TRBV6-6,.,CASSYSYGYTF,TGTGCCAGCAGTTACTCATATGGCTACACCTTC
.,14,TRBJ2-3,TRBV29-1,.,CSVRGPGSTDTQYF,TGCAGCGTCCGGGGCCCGGGGAGCACAGATACGCAGTATTTT
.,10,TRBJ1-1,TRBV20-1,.,CSPGQTEAFF,TGCAGTCCCGGACAGACTGAAGCTTTCTTT
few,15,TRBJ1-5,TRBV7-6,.,CASSPAGRGNQPQHF,TGTGCCAGCAGCCCTGCAGGCAGGGGCAATCAGCCCCAGCATTTT
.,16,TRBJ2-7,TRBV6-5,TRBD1,CASSYLQGVDFYEQYF,TGTGCCAGCAGTTATCTACAGGGGGTTGATTTTTACGAGCAGTACTTC
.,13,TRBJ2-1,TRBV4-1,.,CASSQEAAVGQFF,TGCGCCAGCAGCCAAGAGGCGGCGGTCGGGCAGTTCTTC
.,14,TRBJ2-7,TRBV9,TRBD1,CASSVRTGLGEQYF,TGTGCCAGCAGCGTCCGGACAGGGTTGGGCGAGCAGTACTTC
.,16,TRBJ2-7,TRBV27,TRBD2,CASSARGGRGDHEQYF,TGTGCCAGCAGTGCCCGGGGGGGCAGGGGAGACCACGAGCAGTACTTC
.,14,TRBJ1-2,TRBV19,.,CASSPKEQGGGYTF,TGTGCCAGTAGCCCGAAGGAACAGGGCGGTGGCTACACCTTC
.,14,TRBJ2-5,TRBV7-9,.,CASSSRDPSETQYF,TGTGCCAGCAGCTCTCGGGACCCCTCGGAGACCCAGTACTTC
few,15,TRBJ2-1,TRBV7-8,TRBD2,CASSRTGGGNNEQFF,TGTGCCAGCAGCCGCACTGGCGGGGGAAACAATGAGCAGTTCTTC
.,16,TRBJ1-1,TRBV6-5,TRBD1,CASSYSGGPWNTEAFF,TGTGCCAGCAGTTACTCAGGGGGCCCATGGAACACTGAAGCTTTCTTT
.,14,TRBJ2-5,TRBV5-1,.,CASSLAKGESTQYF,TGCGCCAGCAGCTTGGCCAAAGGGGAGTCAACCCAGTACTTC
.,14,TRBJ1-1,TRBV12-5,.,CASGLVNMNTEAFF,TGTGCTAGTGGTTTGGTCAACATGAACACTGAAGCTTTCTTT
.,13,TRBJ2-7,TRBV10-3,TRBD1,CAISLDRDYEQYF,TGTGCCATCAGCCTCGACAGGGACTACGAGCAGTACTTC
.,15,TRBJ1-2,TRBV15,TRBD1,CATSKGVDRGDGYTF,TGTGCCACCAGCAAGGGAGTTGACAGGGGTGATGGCTACACCTTC
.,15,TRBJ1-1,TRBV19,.,CASSITGTMNTEAFF,TGTGCCAGTAGTATAACAGGGACCATGAACACTGAAGCTTTCTTT
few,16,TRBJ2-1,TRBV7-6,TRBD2,CASSLNSGGTYNEQFF,TGTGCCAGCAGCTTAAACAGCGGGGGGACCTACAATGAGCAGTTCTTC
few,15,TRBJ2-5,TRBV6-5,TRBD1,CASSTRTGSQETQYF,TGTGCCAGCAGTACCAGGACAGGGAGCCAAGAGACCCAGTACTTC
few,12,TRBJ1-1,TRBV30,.,CAWSVGNTEAFF,TGTGCCTGGAGTGTAGGCAACACTGAAGCTTTCTTT
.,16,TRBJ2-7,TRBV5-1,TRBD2,CASSLGPGLVHDEQYF,TGCGCCAGCAGCTTGGGGCCGGGACTAGTTCACGACGAGCAGTACTTC
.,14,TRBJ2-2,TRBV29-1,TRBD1,CSVGQGADTGELFF,TGCAGCGTTGGACAGGGGGCCGACACCGGGGAGCTGTTTTTT
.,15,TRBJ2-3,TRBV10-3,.,CAIRSTGRGTDTQYF,TGTGCCATCAGGTCGACAGGGAGGGGCACAGATACGCAGTATTTT
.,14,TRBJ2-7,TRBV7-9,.,CASSSGTTRDEQYF,TGTGCCAGCAGCTCCGGGACAACCCGCGACGAGCAGTACTTC
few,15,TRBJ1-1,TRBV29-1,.,CSVVVPTREGTEAFF,TGCAGCGTTGTGGTCCCGACGAGGGAGGGCACTGAAGCTTTCTTT
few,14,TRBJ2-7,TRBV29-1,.,CSVTPLGLPYEQYF,TGCAGCGTGACGCCGCTTGGGCTACCCTACGAGCAGTACTTC
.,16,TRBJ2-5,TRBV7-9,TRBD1,CASSLGRTGQGETGYF,TGTGCCAGCAGCTTGGGACGAACGGGACAGGGGGAAACGGGGTACTTC
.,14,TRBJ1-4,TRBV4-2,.,CASSQDRREEKLFF,TGTGCCAGCAGCCAAGATAGACGGGAAGAAAAACTGTTTTTT
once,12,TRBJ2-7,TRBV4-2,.,CASSREDYEQYF,TGTGCCAGCAGCCGGGAGGACTACGAGCAGTACTTC
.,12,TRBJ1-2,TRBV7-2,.,CASRWTGDGYTF,TGTGCCAGCAGATGGACGGGGGATGGCTACACCTTC
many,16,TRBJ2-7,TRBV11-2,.,CASSPVDRQGLYEQYF,TGTGCCAGCAGCCCAGTAGACAGGCAAGGGCTCTACGAGCAGTACTTC